This T cell receptor beta chain was obtained from a study of blood T cell repertoires in COVID-19. The V end lost 3 bases, the J end lost 2 bases, and 16 bases lay between the germline ends. In germline, CDR1 is GTSNPN, CDR2 SVGIG (reference sequence). This CDR3 region has 15 residues. The recovered donors of Cohort 3 showed two negative PCRs, clearance, or symptom resolution. Produced via immunoSEQ multiplex PCR; TCRdb's table is partial and in-frame only. This sample has approximately 300,000 clones, with approximately 85% found just once. The genes are TRBV30 and TRBJ1-1; D possibly corresponds to TRBD1 (6 bases). Sequencing was performed on PBMCs or T cells enriched from blood (not recorded which). The sequence was collected from a woman in her twenties or thirties who had recovered from COVID-19. Written as DNA, the CDR3 is TGTGCCTGGAGCCATATGTGGACAGCTAACACTGAAGCTTTCTTT. This gives the protein CAWSHMWTANTEAFF.